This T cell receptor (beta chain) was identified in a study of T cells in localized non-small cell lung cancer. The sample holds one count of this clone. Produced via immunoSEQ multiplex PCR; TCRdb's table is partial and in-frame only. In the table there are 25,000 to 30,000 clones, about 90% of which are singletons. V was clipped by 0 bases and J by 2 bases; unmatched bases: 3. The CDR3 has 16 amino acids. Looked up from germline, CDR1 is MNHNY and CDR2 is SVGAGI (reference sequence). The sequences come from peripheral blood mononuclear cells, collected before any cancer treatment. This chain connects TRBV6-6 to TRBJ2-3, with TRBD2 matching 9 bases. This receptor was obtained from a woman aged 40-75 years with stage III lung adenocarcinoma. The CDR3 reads CASSYSTSGDTDTQYF. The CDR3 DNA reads TGTGCCAGCAGTTACTCGACTAGCGGAGACACAGATACGCAGTATTTT.